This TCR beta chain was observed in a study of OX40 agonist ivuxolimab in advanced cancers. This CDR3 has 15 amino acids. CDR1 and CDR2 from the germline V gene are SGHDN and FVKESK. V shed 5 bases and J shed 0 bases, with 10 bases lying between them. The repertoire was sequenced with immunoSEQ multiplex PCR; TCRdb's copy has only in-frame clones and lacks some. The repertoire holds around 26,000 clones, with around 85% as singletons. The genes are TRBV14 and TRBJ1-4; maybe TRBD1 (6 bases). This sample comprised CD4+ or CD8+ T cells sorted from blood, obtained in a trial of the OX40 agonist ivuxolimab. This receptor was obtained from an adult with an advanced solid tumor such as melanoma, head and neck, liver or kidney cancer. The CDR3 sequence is CASSCDRTTNEKLFF. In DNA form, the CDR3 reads TGTGCCAGCAGCTGCGACAGGACAACTAATGAAAAACTGTTTTTT.